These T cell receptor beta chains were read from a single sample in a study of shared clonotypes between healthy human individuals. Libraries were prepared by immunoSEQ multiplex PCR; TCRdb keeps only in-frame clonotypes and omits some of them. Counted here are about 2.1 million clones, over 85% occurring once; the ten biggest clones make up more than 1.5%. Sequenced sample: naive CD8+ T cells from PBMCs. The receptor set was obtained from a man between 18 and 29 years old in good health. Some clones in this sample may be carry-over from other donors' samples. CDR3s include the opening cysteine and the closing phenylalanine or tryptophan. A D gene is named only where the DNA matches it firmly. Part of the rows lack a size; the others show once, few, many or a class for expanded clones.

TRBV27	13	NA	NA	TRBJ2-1	TGTGCCAGCAGTTTAGGCAGATTGAATGAGCAGTTCTTC	CASSLGRLNEQFF
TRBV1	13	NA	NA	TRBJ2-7	TGCACCAGCAGCCCGCGTCTAATCCACGAGCAGTACTTC	CTSSPRLIHEQYF
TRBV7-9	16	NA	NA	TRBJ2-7	TGTGCCAGCAGCTCGCATAACACCCCCGGACCCTACGAGCAGTACTTC	CASSSHNTPGPYEQYF
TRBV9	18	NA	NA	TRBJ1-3	TGTGCCAGCAGCGGCCGGGACGGAGCAAGTTACTCTGGAAACACCATATATTTT	CASSGRDGASYSGNTIYF
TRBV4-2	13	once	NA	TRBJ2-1	TGTGCCAGCAGCCAAGATAGGGGGAGTGAGCAGTTCTTC	CASSQDRGSEQFF
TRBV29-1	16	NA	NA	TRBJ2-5	TGCAGCGTTGAGAAGATTCGGACGGGGCAGACAGAGACCCAGTACTTC	CSVEKIRTGQTETQYF
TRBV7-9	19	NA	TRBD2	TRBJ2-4	TGTGCCAGCAGCTTAGGTCTAGCGGGAGCCCCAGGGGACAAAAACATTCAGTACTTC	CASSLGLAGAPGDKNIQYF
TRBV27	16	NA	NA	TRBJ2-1	TGTGCCAGCAGTTTATCTAGCGGAAGCTCCTACAATGAGCAGTTCTTC	CASSLSSGSSYNEQFF
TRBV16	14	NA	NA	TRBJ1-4	TGTGCCAGCAGCCAATCCCGGGGCAGCGAAAAACTGTTTTTT	CASSQSRGSEKLFF
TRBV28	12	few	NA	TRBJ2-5	TGTGCCAGCAGTACCTGGGCGGAGACCCAGTACTTC	CASSTWAETQYF
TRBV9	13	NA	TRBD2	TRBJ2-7	TGTGCCTCCTCAGCGGGAGGATCGAACGAGCAGTACTTC	CASSAGGSNEQYF
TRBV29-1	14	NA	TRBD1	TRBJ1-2	TGCAGCGTTGAAGGGTGGGACAGCAACTATGGCTACACCTTC	CSVEGWDSNYGYTF
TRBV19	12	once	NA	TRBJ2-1	TGTGCCAGTAGTATCTCGGGGGTTGAGCAGTTCTTC	CASSISGVEQFF
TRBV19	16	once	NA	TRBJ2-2	TGTGCCAGTAGTATAGAGCAGGGTTTGGCCACCGGGGAGCTGTTTTTT	CASSIEQGLATGELFF
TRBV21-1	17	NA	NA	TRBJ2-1	TGTGCCAGCAGCAAAGCCTCGACTAGCGGGATTTACAATGAGCAGTTCTTC	CASSKASTSGIYNEQFF
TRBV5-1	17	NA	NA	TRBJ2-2	TGCGCCAGCAGCTTGGCCTCATACAGGGCGGACACCGGGGAGCTGTTTTTT	CASSLASYRADTGELFF
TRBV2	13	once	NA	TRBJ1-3	TGTGCCAGCGGACATCCAACGGAAAACACCATATATTTT	CASGHPTENTIYF
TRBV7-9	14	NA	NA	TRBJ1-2	TGTGCCAGCAGCCTGCGATCCCCCACCAATGGCTACACCTTC	CASSLRSPTNGYTF
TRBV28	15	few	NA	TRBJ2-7	TGTGCCAGCAGCCCGACGACAGGTCACTCCTACGAGCAGTACTTC	CASSPTTGHSYEQYF
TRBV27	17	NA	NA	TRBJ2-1	TGTGCCAGCAGTTGGGGCGTCAGAGGCTCTCCCTACAATGAGCAGTTCTTC	CASSWGVRGSPYNEQFF
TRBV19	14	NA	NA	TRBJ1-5	TGTGCCAGTAGTCCATCGCCGGGAGGTCAGCCCCAGCATTTT	CASSPSPGGQPQHF
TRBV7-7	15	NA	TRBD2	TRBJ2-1	TGTGCCAGCAGCCCGATTGGACTAGCGCGCAATGAGCAGTTCTTC	CASSPIGLARNEQFF
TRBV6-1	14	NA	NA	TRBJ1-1	TGTGCCAGCAGTGAAGGGACATTCGGAACTGAAGCTTTCTTT	CASSEGTFGTEAFF
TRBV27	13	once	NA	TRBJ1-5	TGTGCCAGCAGCTCGGGGTCTCTATGGCCCCAGCATTTT	CASSSGSLWPQHF
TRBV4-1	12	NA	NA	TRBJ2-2	TGCGCCAGCAGCCCGGACGTCGGGGAGCTGTTTTTT	CASSPDVGELFF
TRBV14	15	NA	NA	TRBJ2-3	TGTGCCAGCAGCCAAGATTTCAGGGTTGCAGATACGCAGTATTTT	CASSQDFRVADTQYF
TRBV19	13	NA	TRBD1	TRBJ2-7	TGTGCCAGTTCTGACAGGGGGATGAGGGAGCAGTACTTC	CASSDRGMREQYF
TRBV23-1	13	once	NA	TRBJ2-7	TGCGCCAGCCGCCGGGACGGCCCCTACGAGCAGTACTTC	CASRRDGPYEQYF
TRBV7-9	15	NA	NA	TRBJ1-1	TGTGCCAGCAGGCCCCGCACGGGAACGGACACTGAAGCTTTCTTT	CASRPRTGTDTEAFF
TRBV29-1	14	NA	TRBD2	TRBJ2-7	TGCAGCGCCCTGGGGGGGGAGGGCAGATACGAGCAGTACTTC	CSALGGEGRYEQYF
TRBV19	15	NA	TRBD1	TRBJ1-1	TGTGCCAGTAGTACGACAGGGGCGCCGAACACTGAAGCTTTCTTT	CASSTTGAPNTEAFF
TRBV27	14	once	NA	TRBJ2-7	TGTGCCAGCAGGGGTGGGGGGAGTCCCTACGAGCAGTACTTC	CASRGGGSPYEQYF
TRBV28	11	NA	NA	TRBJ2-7	TGTGCCAGCAGTTTAATTTACGAGCAGTACTTC	CASSLIYEQYF
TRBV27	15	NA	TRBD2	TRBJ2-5	TGTGCCAGCAGTTTACTGGGCGGGAGACTAGAGACCCAGTACTTC	CASSLLGGRLETQYF
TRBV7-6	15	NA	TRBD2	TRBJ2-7	TGTGCCAGCAGCTTAGAGGGGACTAGGGGCGGCGAGCAGTACTTC	CASSLEGTRGGEQYF
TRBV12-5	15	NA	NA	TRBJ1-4	TGTGCTAGTTCGCAAGGTTGGGTTCCTAATGAAAAACTGTTTTTT	CASSQGWVPNEKLFF
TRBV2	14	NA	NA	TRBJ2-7	TGTGCCAGCATCAAAGAGACTAGATCTTACGAGCAGTACTTC	CASIKETRSYEQYF
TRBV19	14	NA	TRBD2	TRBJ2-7	TGTGCCAGTAGTAGCAGCGGGAGTTCCTACGAGCAGTACTTC	CASSSSGSSYEQYF
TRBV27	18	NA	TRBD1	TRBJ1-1	TGTGCCAGCAGTTTATGGGTCCCGGGACAGGGCTCAGGGACTGAAGCTTTCTTT	CASSLWVPGQGSGTEAFF
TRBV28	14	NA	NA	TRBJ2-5	TGTGCCAGCGGGTTCGGGGACAACCAAGAGACCCAGTACTTC	CASGFGDNQETQYF
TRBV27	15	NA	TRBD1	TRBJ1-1	TGTGCCAGCAGTTTATCTCCAGGGGGGGACACTGAAGCTTTCTTT	CASSLSPGGDTEAFF
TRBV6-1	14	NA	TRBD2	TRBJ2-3	TGTGCCAGTAGCGGGAGGAGAAGCACAGATACGCAGTATTTT	CASSGRRSTDTQYF
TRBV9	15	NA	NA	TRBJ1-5	TGTGCCAGCAGCCCGTCAGGGAGGGGCGATCAGCCCCAGCATTTT	CASSPSGRGDQPQHF
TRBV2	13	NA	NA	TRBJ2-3	TGTGCCATTCGCGGGGATTACACAGATACGCAGTATTTT	CAIRGDYTDTQYF
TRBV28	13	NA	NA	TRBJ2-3	TGTGCCAGCAGTTTATTCGAGGTGGATACGCAGTATTTT	CASSLFEVDTQYF
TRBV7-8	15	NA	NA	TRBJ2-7	TGTGCCAGCAGGGAAGGAGCAGGCGATGCCTACGAGCAGTACTTC	CASREGAGDAYEQYF
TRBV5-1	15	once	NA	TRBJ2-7	TGCGCCAGCAGCTTGACGCCAGGGGATTGGTACGAGCAGTACTTC	CASSLTPGDWYEQYF
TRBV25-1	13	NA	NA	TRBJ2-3	TGTGCCAGCAGTCGAGCGGTCACAGATACGCAGTATTTT	CASSRAVTDTQYF
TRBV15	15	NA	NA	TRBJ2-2	TGTGCCACCAGCAGAGATCCGGAAGGGCCCGGGGAGCTGTTTTTT	CATSRDPEGPGELFF
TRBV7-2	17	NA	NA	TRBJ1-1	TGTGCCAGCAGCCCAACAGGGTTGAGGGCAGTGAACACTGAAGCTTTCTTT	CASSPTGLRAVNTEAFF
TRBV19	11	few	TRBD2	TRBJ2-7	TGTGCCACTAGGGAGGGGAAAGAGCAGTACTTC	CATREGKEQYF
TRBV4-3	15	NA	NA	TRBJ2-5	TGCGCCAGCAGCCAAGAAGCGGGTAGCCCGGGCACCCAGTACTTC	CASSQEAGSPGTQYF
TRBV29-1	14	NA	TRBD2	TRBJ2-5	TGCAGCGTGCTGACTAGCACCCTTGAAGAGACCCAGTACTTC	CSVLTSTLEETQYF
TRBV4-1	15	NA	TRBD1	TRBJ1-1	TGCGCCAGCAGCACCCGGACAGGGATGAGCACTGAAGCTTTCTTT	CASSTRTGMSTEAFF
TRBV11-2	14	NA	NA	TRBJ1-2	TGTGCCAGCAGCTTAGGGTCGTCTAGAAGGGGCTACACCTTC	CASSLGSSRRGYTF
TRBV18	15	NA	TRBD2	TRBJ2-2	TGTGCCAGCTCACCGGGACTAGGGCACGCCGGGGAGCTGTTTTTT	CASSPGLGHAGELFF
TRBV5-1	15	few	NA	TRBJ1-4	TGCGCCAGCAGCTTGGAAGGGGGTCTAGGTGAAAAACTGTTTTTT	CASSLEGGLGEKLFF
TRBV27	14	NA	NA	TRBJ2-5	TGTGCCAGCAGTCTCCTTGGCGGGCAAGAGACCCAGTACTTC	CASSLLGGQETQYF